This TCR beta chain was found in a study of OX40 agonist ivuxolimab in advanced cancers. Sequencing was performed with immunoSEQ multiplex PCR; in TCRdb, only in-frame clones are kept and a portion is missing. Of about 40,000 clones in the sample, roughly 84% are singletons; the top ten hold 16%. Details on this clone: Antigen specificity is unknown.

The CDR3 totals 16 residues. Germline-derived CDR1 and CDR2 are MNHEY and SVGAGI. V was clipped by 4 bases and J by 6 bases, with 21 bases between them. Study results and limitations: The antigens recognized by the expanded peripheral T cells, that is their antigen specificity, were not determined.

It was autoimmune disease history or systemic immunosuppression that excluded patients. The TCR was taken from an adult with an advanced solid tumor such as melanoma, head and neck, liver or kidney cancer. The gene calls are TRBV6-5 and TRBJ1-2, with D tentatively TRBD1 (6 bases). The source was CD4+ or CD8+ T cells sorted from blood, collected in a trial of the OX40 agonist ivuxolimab. CDR3 in DNA: TGTGCCAGCAGTTCCCTTTACGAAGGGGGAAGCGATGGCTACACCTTC. Encoded protein: CASSSLYEGGSDGYTF.